The rows below give T cell receptor beta chains drawn from one sample of a study of T cell responses to AZD1222 COVID-19 vaccine. The data were produced by immunoSEQ multiplex PCR, yet TCRdb's version contains in-frame clones alone and is incomplete. This table has 170,000 or so clones, about 85% appearing once. Sequences were derived from peripheral blood, sampled on day 0 of AZD1222 vaccination. The receptors derive from an adult in good health. Both conserved end residues are part of each CDR3. D genes are given only for firm matches. Clone size is given for some rows only: seen once, a few or many times, or a class if the clone is expanded.

. | TRBJ1-2 | few | TRBV10-3 | CAIRISGGRSYGYTF | TGTGCCATCAGGATCTCAGGTGGGCGCAGCTATGGCTACACCTTC
. | TRBJ2-7 | . | TRBV9 | CASSVGHRSNEQYF | TGTGCCAGCAGCGTAGGGCACCGTTCAAACGAGCAGTACTTC
TRBD2 | TRBJ2-1 | . | TRBV11-2 | CASSLRLAGVEQFF | TGTGCCAGCAGCTTAAGGCTAGCGGGGGTAGAGCAGTTCTTC
. | TRBJ2-1 | . | TRBV28 | CASSPAGLLDRSYNEQFF | TGTGCCAGCAGTCCGGCGGGACTCTTAGACCGCTCCTACAATGAGCAGTTCTTC
. | TRBJ1-2 | . | TRBV11-2 | CASSLVWQDYGYTF | TGTGCCAGCAGCTTAGTTTGGCAGGACTATGGCTACACCTTC
TRBD1 | TRBJ1-2 | . | TRBV5-1 | CASKSTGQGEVSGYTF | TGCGCCAGCAAATCGACCGGACAGGGGGAAGTGAGCGGCTACACCTTC
. | TRBJ2-1 | many | TRBV5-1 | CASSLGNEQFF | TGCGCCAGCAGCTTGGGAAATGAGCAGTTCTTC
TRBD2 | TRBJ2-1 | . | TRBV5-1 | CASSLELAGGPNEQFF | TGCGCCAGCAGCTTGGAGCTAGCGGGAGGTCCCAATGAGCAGTTCTTC
TRBD1 | TRBJ1-2 | . | TRBV9 | CASSVDRTGRNYGYTF | TGTGCCAGCAGCGTAGACCGGACAGGGCGTAACTATGGCTACACCTTC
. | TRBJ1-4 | . | TRBV6-6 | CASSYPGRRDEKLFF | TGTGCCAGCAGTTACCCCGGCCGGAGGGATGAAAAACTGTTTTTT
. | TRBJ1-1 | . | TRBV7-2 | CASSLVSPEAFF | TGTGCCAGCAGCTTAGTCTCGCCTGAAGCTTTCTTT
TRBD1 | TRBJ1-2 | . | TRBV19 | CASIALGQGARSYGYTF | TGTGCCAGTATTGCGCTAGGACAGGGGGCGAGGAGCTATGGCTACACCTTC
. | TRBJ2-3 | few | TRBV5-6 | CASSFINTQYF | TGTGCCAGCAGCTTCATCAATACGCAGTATTTT
. | TRBJ1-1 | . | TRBV5-6 | CASSLIGRNTEAFF | TGTGCCAGCAGCTTGATAGGGAGGAACACTGAAGCTTTCTTT
. | TRBJ2-7 | . | TRBV5-1 | CASSLDGTSLVEQYF | TGCGCCAGCAGCTTGGATGGCACTTCCTTGGTGGAGCAGTACTTC
. | TRBJ2-1 | . | TRBV30 | CAWSAVGANEQFF | TGTGCCTGGAGTGCGGTGGGGGCGAATGAGCAGTTCTTC
TRBD1 | TRBJ2-7 | . | TRBV30 | CAWSEKPGQGNEQYF | TGTGCCTGGAGTGAAAAACCGGGACAGGGGAACGAGCAGTACTTC
TRBD2 | TRBJ2-1 | . | TRBV2 | CASLLAGVPSEQFF | TGTGCCAGCCTACTAGCGGGAGTGCCGAGTGAGCAGTTCTTC
. | TRBJ2-3 | once | TRBV11-3 | CASSSSPTAKHSDTQYF | TGTGCCAGCAGCTCCTCCCCGACAGCCAAGCATTCAGATACGCAGTATTTT
. | TRBJ1-2 | once | TRBV2 | CASKTANYGYTF | TGTGCCAGCAAGACAGCGAACTATGGCTACACCTTC
. | TRBJ1-1 | . | TRBV7-6 | CASSYRGGTEAFF | TGTGCCAGCAGCTATAGGGGTGGCACTGAAGCTTTCTTT
. | TRBJ2-7 | . | TRBV3-1/TRBV3-2 | CASSQDTQPRRQYF | TGTGCCAGCAGCCAAGATACCCAACCCCGGCGGCAGTACTTC
. | TRBJ2-7 | few | TRBV7-8 | CASSLVPALYEQYF | TGTGCCAGCAGCTTAGTCCCGGCCCTCTACGAGCAGTACTTC
TRBD2 | TRBJ2-7 | once | TRBV10-1 | CASSYSTSGSYEQYF | TGCGCCAGCAGTTACTCGACTAGCGGGAGCTACGAGCAGTACTTC
. | TRBJ2-3 | . | TRBV5-6 | CASRPFGGREDTQYF | TGTGCCAGCAGGCCCTTCGGGGGGCGAGAGGATACGCAGTATTTT
TRBD2 | TRBJ2-3 | few | TRBV3-1/TRBV3-2 | CASSHSPTSGDTQYF | TGTGCCAGCAGCCATTCCCCGACTAGCGGGGATACGCAGTATTTT
TRBD1 | TRBJ2-7 | . | TRBV19 | CASRRTGDEQYF | TGTGCCAGTAGGCGGACAGGGGACGAGCAGTACTTC
. | TRBJ2-1 | . | TRBV24-1 | CATSDSRTFNNEQFF | TGTGCCACCAGTGATTCCCGGACTTTTAACAATGAGCAGTTCTTC
. | TRBJ2-6 | . | TRBV5-4 | CASSFSGANVLTF | TGTGCCAGCAGCTTTTCGGGGGCCAACGTCCTGACTTTC
. | TRBJ1-2 | . | TRBV7-8 | CASSLGRRGALYGYTF | TGTGCCAGCAGCTTAGGGCGCAGGGGCGCTCTATACGGCTACACCTTC
TRBD1 | TRBJ2-2 | . | TRBV7-9 | CASSYNRGSVGELFF | TGTGCCAGCAGCTACAACAGGGGATCTGTCGGGGAGCTGTTTTTT
TRBD2 | TRBJ2-5 | . | TRBV24-1 | CATSETARLAQQETQYF | TGTGCCACCAGTGAGACAGCGAGACTAGCGCAACAAGAGACCCAGTACTTC
TRBD2 | TRBJ2-3 | . | TRBV19 | CASSLGGGAGTDTQYF | TGTGCCAGTAGCCTCGGGGGGGGAGCGGGCACAGATACGCAGTATTTT
TRBD1 | TRBJ1-1 | few | TRBV28 | CASSPGGRENTEAFF | TGTGCCAGCAGCCCAGGGGGCCGGGAGAACACTGAAGCTTTCTTT
. | TRBJ1-1 | . | TRBV5-1 | CASSARGMNTEAFF | TGCGCCAGCAGCGCCAGGGGAATGAACACTGAAGCTTTCTTT
TRBD2 | TRBJ2-1 | . | TRBV2 | CASKRSGTSMNEQFF | TGTGCCAGCAAACGCTCGGGGACTAGCATGAATGAGCAGTTCTTC
TRBD1 | TRBJ2-7 | . | TRBV27 | CASRPDRASHEQYF | TGTGCCAGCAGACCTGACAGGGCGAGCCACGAGCAGTACTTC
. | TRBJ1-1 | once | TRBV18 | CASSPLNQLNTEAFF | TGTGCCAGCTCACCACTGAACCAACTTAACACTGAAGCTTTCTTT
. | TRBJ1-2 | . | TRBV30 | CAWGDGNVRPLF | .
. | TRBJ2-7 | few | TRBV10-2 | CASRGGGGSYEQYF | TGCGCCAGCAGGGGTGGAGGGGGTTCCTACGAGCAGTACTTC
TRBD1 | TRBJ1-3 | . | TRBV5-1 | CASLGQEDTIYF | TGCGCCAGTCTCGGACAGGAAGACACCATATATTTT
TRBD2 | TRBJ2-1 | . | TRBV5-4 | CASSPSGLTDNEQFF | TGTGCCAGCAGCCCCTCGGGACTAACTGACAATGAGCAGTTCTTC
TRBD1 | TRBJ1-6 | . | TRBV5-6 | CASSFPGTGDYGLNSPLHF | TGTGCCAGCAGCTTCCCCGGGACAGGGGACTACGGGCTCAATTCACCCCTCCACTTT
. | TRBJ2-7 | once | TRBV10-1 | CASSEFTESSYEQYF | TGCGCCAGCAGTGAGTTTACAGAGAGCTCCTACGAGCAGTACTTC
TRBD1 | TRBJ1-6 | . | TRBV5-1 | CASSLPGQVNSPLHF | TGCGCCAGCAGCTTGCCGGGACAGGTTAATTCACCCCTCCACTTT
. | TRBJ1-2 | . | TRBV6-1 | CASSEALRGGARGYTF | TGTGCCAGCAGTGAAGCGCTTCGAGGGGGGGCCAGGGGCTACACCTTC
. | TRBJ1-3 | . | TRBV6-5 | CASRTTGGENTIYF | TGTGCCAGCAGAACCACGGGGGGCGAAAACACCATATATTTT
. | TRBJ2-7 | . | TRBV5-1 | CASSGGSGSYEQYF | TGCGCCAGCAGTGGAGGATCGGGATCCTACGAGCAGTACTTC
TRBD2 | TRBJ2-1 | . | TRBV10-3 | CAISESSGGDEQFF | TGTGCCATCAGTGAGTCGTCGGGGGGTGATGAGCAGTTCTTC
TRBD1 | TRBJ1-2 | . | TRBV5-1 | CASSLEGTGFGGYTF | TGCGCCAGCAGCTTGGAGGGGACAGGGTTTGGAGGCTACACCTTC
. | TRBJ2-3 | . | TRBV5-5 | CASSRAGTGNTDTQYF | TGTGCCAGCAGCCGCGCCGGGACGGGAAACACAGATACGCAGTATTTT
TRBD2 | TRBJ2-1 | . | TRBV27 | CASTRGDPSLNEQFF | TGTGCCAGCACCCGGGGGGATCCGAGCCTCAATGAGCAGTTCTTC
TRBD1 | TRBJ1-1 | . | TRBV18 | CASSGTGGLTEAFF | TGTGCCAGCTCTGGGACAGGGGGCCTCACTGAAGCTTTCTTT
. | TRBJ1-1 | . | TRBV28 | CASSSQNTEAFF | TGTGCCAGCAGTTCTCAGAACACTGAAGCTTTCTTT
. | TRBJ2-7 | . | TRBV29-1 | CSVGPPGYSYEQYF | TGCAGCGTTGGCCCCCCAGGTTACTCCTACGAGCAGTACTTC
. | TRBJ1-2 | . | TRBV2 | CASSEGGTRAFGDGYTF | TGTGCCAGCAGTGAGGGGGGGACAAGGGCGTTTGGTGATGGCTACACCTTC
TRBD1 | TRBJ2-7 | once | TRBV6-5 | CASSYSTGIEQYF | TGTGCCAGCAGTTACTCGACAGGGATCGAGCAGTACTTC